Below, 23 T cell receptor beta chains from the same sample are listed, as sequenced in a study of human T cells and chemical hapten exposure. TCRdb used MiXCR to reprocess the RACE reads, holding one entry per CDR3 protein. The sample shows about 260,000 distinct CDR3 sequences, about 9.4% of them seen only once. The time point here: pre-sensitization, week 0. Treatment denoted: therapeutic diphenylcyclopropenone sensitization with weekly scalp DPC. The sample consisted of whole blood, taken in connection with sensitization to the hapten diphenylcyclopropenone (DPC). These receptor sequences come from a woman aged 40 to 55 with alopecia areata. Some clones in this sample may be carry-over from other donors' samples.

The sample holds a few counts of this clonotype. The J gene is TRBJ2-5, the V gene TRBV11-2; 11 nucleotides agree with TRBD2. Germline-derived CDR1 and CDR2 are SGHAT and FQNNGV. After removal of 0 bases from V and 2 bases from J, the junction contained 5 bases not matched to a gene. The CDR3 contains 17 residues. Written as DNA, the CDR3 is TGTGCCAGCAGCTTAGATCTCCTAGCGGGAGGTCAAGAGACCCAGTACTTC. Its translation is CASSLDLLAGGQETQYF.

This clonotype was observed a few times. This sequence joins TRBV6-2 or TRBV6-3 and TRBJ2-3; 12 nucleotides align to TRBD2. The ends lost 6 bases at V and 5 bases at J; junction bases unmatched: 12. From germline, CDR1 is MNHEY and CDR2 SVGEGT. CDR3 length: 17 residues. This CDR3 is CASSLMRLAGEGDTQYF. The CDR3 bases are TGTGCCAGCAGCCTCATGCGACTAGCGGGAGAGGGAGATACGCAGTATTTT.

The sample holds a few counts of this clonotype. This sequence joins TRBV28 and TRBJ1-5; D might be TRBD1 (5 bases). V gave up 7 bases and J gave up 1 base, with 11 bases separating them. The CDR3 runs to 14 residues. Germline assignment: CDR1 MDHEN and CDR2 SYDVKM. CDR3 nucleotide sequence: TGTGCCAGCACGGCGGGGGGGAGCAATCAGCCCCAGCATTTT. Translating it yields CASTAGGSNQPQHF.

The CDR3 reads CSAKTSTETQYF. In DNA form, the CDR3 reads TGCAGTGCTAAGACTAGTACCGAGACCCAGTACTTC. The chain recombines TRBV20-1 with TRBJ2-5, with D perhaps matching TRBD2 (6 bases). V lost 4 bases, J lost 5 bases, and 11 bases lay in between. Per germline, CDR1 DFQATT and CDR2 SNEGSKA (reference sequence). The CDR3 runs 12 residues.

The chain has TRBV10-3 and TRBJ2-3; the match to TRBD1 covers 8 bases. Germline V gene data show CDR1 as ENHRY and CDR2 as SYGVKD. The CDR3 covers 13 residues. J was trimmed by 5 bases and V by 10 bases; bases with no gene match: 8. The CDR3 reads CATGTGTRDTQYF. CDR3 nucleotides: TGTGCCACCGGGACAGGCACCCGAGATACGCAGTATTTT.

At least ten counts were recorded for this clonotype. The V gene is TRBV28, the J gene TRBJ1-4, with 8 nucleotides matching TRBD1. Trimming at V came to 8 bases and at J to 5 bases, leaving 10 bases not matched to a gene. Germline CDR1 MDHEN, CDR2 SYDVKM. The CDR3 is made up of 15 amino acids. Here the CDR3 reads CASRSPGGSNEKLFF. Written as DNA, the CDR3 is TGTGCCAGCCGCTCTCCAGGGGGCTCGAATGAAAAACTGTTTTTT.

This clonotype has more than one count but fewer than ten. The chain carries TRBV7-9 and TRBJ2-5, with D possibly called TRBD1 or TRBD2 (7 bases each). The CDR3 has 16 residues. Trimming removed 5 bases from V and 3 bases from J, with 19 bases in between. Germline CDR1 SEHNR, CDR2 FQNEAQ (reference sequence). CDR3 DNA: TGTGCCAGCAGCCCGGAGGGGGCGGGAGAGGAAGAGACCCAGTACTTC. This gives the protein CASSPEGAGEEETQYF.

This clonotype was seen repeatedly, ten times or more. The chain has TRBV7-2 and TRBJ1-2; D is uncertain. The CDR3 has 16 residues. Deletions cut 1 base from V and 4 bases from J, with 16 bases between. Per the germline V gene, CDR1 is SGHTA and CDR2 is FQGNSA. The CDR3 nucleotides are TGTGCCAGCAGCTTAGGTTATCCGGCAGACGGCTATGGCTACACCTTC. It is translated as CASSLGYPADGYGYTF.

The chain combines TRBV24-1 with TRBJ1-1, with 8 bases aligning to TRBD1. Germline CDR1 and CDR2: KGHDR and SFDVKD. The ends lost 3 bases at V and 5 bases at J; junction bases unmatched: 7. This CDR3 comprises 15 residues. The CDR3 DNA reads TGTGCCACCAGTGATCCGAACAGGGGGGGGACTGAAGCTTTCTTT. This sequence encodes CATSDPNRGGTEAFF.

This clonotype was detected ten times or more. This chain joins TRBV12-3 or TRBV12-4 and TRBJ2-3; D is unclear. The CDR3 runs to 15 residues. The V gene lost 7 bases and the J gene lost 1 base, with 15 bases spanning the gap. The chain's CDR3 is CASTPGYHRTDTQYF. The CDR3 DNA reads TGTGCCAGCACCCCCGGGTATCACCGCACAGATACGCAGTATTTT.

This clonotype was picked up one time. This chain joins TRBV12-3 or TRBV12-4 and TRBJ2-1, with 11 bases lining up with TRBD2. J lost 4 bases, V lost 6 bases, and 5 bases had no gene match. CDR3 length equals 15 residues. CDR3 sequence (DNA): TGTGCCAGCAGGACCGGGACTAGCGGATACAATGAGCAGTTCTTC. The encoded protein is CASRTGTSGYNEQFF.

This clonotype was recorded at least ten times. The genes are TRBV6-1 and TRBJ2-2; a weak D match, TRBD2 (5 bases). V was pared by 7 bases and J by 3 bases, with 9 bases between. The CDR3 is 13 residues long. Germline lookup yields CDR1 MNHNS and CDR2 SASEGT. CDR3 loop: CASTGLDTGELFF. The CDR3 DNA reads as TGTGCCAGCACGGGGTTGGACACCGGGGAGCTGTTTTTT.

This clonotype showed up just a few times. This chain connects TRBV12-3 or TRBV12-4 to TRBJ2-3; no clear D gene. V was shortened by 6 bases and J by 4 bases, with 11 bases between the two germline ends. The CDR3 consists of 13 residues. The CDR3 DNA is TGTGCCAGCAGCACGAAAGGGCCAGATACGCAGTATTTT. This translates into CASSTKGPDTQYF.

This clonotype was counted a few times. This chain joins TRBV11-1 and TRBJ2-2; D ambiguous. CDR1 and CDR2 (germline): SGHAT, FQDESV (reference sequence). Trimming took 6 bases from V and 0 from J, leaving 5 bases between them. This CDR3 contains 13 residues. CDR3 amino acids: CASRFANTGELFF. The CDR3 coding sequence is TGTGCCAGCAGGTTCGCGAACACCGGGGAGCTGTTTTTT.

This rearrangement joins TRBV9 to TRBJ2-3, with 7 bases matching TRBD1. Germline CDR1 is SGDLS and CDR2 is YYNGEE. The J segment lost 1 base and the V segment lost 0 bases, leaving 2 bases of the junction unmatched. The CDR3 runs 15 residues. Here the CDR3 reads CASSVGQGGTDTQYF. The CDR3, as DNA: TGTGCCAGCAGCGTAGGACAGGGTGGCACAGATACGCAGTATTTT.

This clonotype turned up a few times. The chain couples TRBV28 to TRBJ2-7, with 7 bases that match TRBD1. CDR1 and CDR2 (germline): MDHEN, SYDVKM. After removal of 6 bases from V and 4 bases from J, the junction contained 6 bases not matched to a gene. The CDR3 length is 13 residues. The CDR3 region is CASRQTGIYEQYF. Written as DNA, the CDR3 is TGTGCCAGCAGGCAGACAGGGATATACGAGCAGTACTTC.

The V call is TRBV7-9, the J call TRBJ2-1; D unresolved. Germline V lookup: CDR1 SEHNR, CDR2 FQNEAQ (reference sequence). The V gene lost 7 bases and the J gene lost 8 bases, with 9 bases spanning the gap. The CDR3 has 11 residues. CDR3 protein: CASTTNHEQFF. CDR3 DNA: TGTGCCAGCACCACCAACCATGAGCAGTTCTTC.

The V gene is TRBV10-3, the J gene TRBJ2-5; 9 bases map to TRBD1. In germline, CDR1 is ENHRY, CDR2 SYGVKD. Trimming removed 7 bases from V and 5 bases from J; junction bases left unmatched: 8. The CDR3 is 14 amino acids. CDR3 DNA sequence: TGTGCCATCAAGGGGGACAGGGACCCCGAGACCCAGTACTTC. This translates into CAIKGDRDPETQYF.

The chain recombines TRBV3-1 with TRBJ2-7; 11 bases agree with TRBD2. Germline V gives CDR1 LGHDT, CDR2 YNNKEL (reference sequence). This CDR3 has 14 amino acids. Trimming at V came to 7 bases and at J to 7 bases, leaving 9 bases not matched to a gene. CDR3 sequence (DNA): TGTGCCAGCACCCCGGGACTAGCGGCGAGGGAGCAGTACTTC. Translated: CASTPGLAAREQYF.

The table lists this clonotype with a few counts. The genes are TRBV27 and TRBJ2-3, with TRBD2 matching over 12 bases. V dropped 2 bases and J dropped 4; count of bases not matched to a gene: 7. Germline CDR1 is MNHEY and CDR2 is SMNVEV (reference sequence). The CDR3 sequence is 17 residues long. The CDR3 sequence: CASSLLLAGGLADTQYF. In DNA, the CDR3 is TGTGCCAGCAGTTTACTCCTAGCGGGAGGGCTCGCAGATACGCAGTATTTT.

This clonotype was recorded a few times. The chain uses TRBV27 and TRBJ2-7; D unresolved. Trimming stripped 1 base from V and 0 bases from J, with 7 bases between. CDR1 and CDR2 from the germline V gene are MNHEY and SMNVEV (reference sequence). CDR3 length: 14 amino acids. CDR3 protein: CASSLFPSSYEQYF. In DNA form, the CDR3 reads TGTGCCAGCAGTTTATTCCCCAGCTCCTACGAGCAGTACTTC.

This clonotype has at least ten counts. V usage is TRBV29-1 and J usage is TRBJ2-1; 7 nucleotides align to TRBD2. Germline lookup yields CDR1 SQVTM and CDR2 ANQGSEA. This CDR3 has 12 residues. V lost 5 bases to trimming and J lost 7 bases; unmatched junction nucleotides: 5. The CDR3 DNA follows: TGCAGCGTTCACCCGGGAGGAAATGAGCAGTTCTTC. Translated, it gives CSVHPGGNEQFF.

This clonotype has a count of ten or more. The V call is TRBV10-3, the J call TRBJ2-1; D not certain. Germline values: CDR1 ENHRY, CDR2 SYGVKD. The CDR3 consists of 16 residues. Trimming removed 7 bases from V and 1 base from J, with 17 bases in between. CDR3 amino acids: CAIKGLGAPSYNEQFF. CDR3 DNA sequence: TGTGCCATCAAGGGCCTCGGAGCTCCTTCCTACAATGAGCAGTTCTTC.